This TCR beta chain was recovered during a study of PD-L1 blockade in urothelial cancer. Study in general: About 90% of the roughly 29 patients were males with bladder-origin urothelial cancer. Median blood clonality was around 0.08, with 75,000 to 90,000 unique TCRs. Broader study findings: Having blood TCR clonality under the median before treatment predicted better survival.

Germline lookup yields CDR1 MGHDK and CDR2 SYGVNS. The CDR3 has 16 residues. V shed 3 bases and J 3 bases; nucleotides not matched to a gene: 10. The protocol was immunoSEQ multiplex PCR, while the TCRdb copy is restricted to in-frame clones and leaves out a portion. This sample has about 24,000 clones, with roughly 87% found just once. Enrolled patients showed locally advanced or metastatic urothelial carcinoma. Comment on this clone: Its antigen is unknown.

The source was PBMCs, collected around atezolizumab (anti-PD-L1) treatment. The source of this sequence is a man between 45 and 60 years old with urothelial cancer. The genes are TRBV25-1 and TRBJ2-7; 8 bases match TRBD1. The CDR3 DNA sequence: TGTGCCAGCAGTGACATTTCGACAGGGGAGGACTACGAGCAGTACTTC. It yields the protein CASSDISTGEDYEQYF.